This TCR beta chain was recorded in a study of shared clonotypes between healthy human individuals. Data came from immunoSEQ multiplex PCR; TCRdb stores just in-frame clones and leaves some out. The sample contains around 2.5 million clones, 80% to 95% of which appear only once. In regard to this clone: Its specificity is not known.

Regarding the study as a whole: Naive subsets, compared against memory subsets, generally had larger estimated richness values. For sorted subsets, rarefaction showed incomplete sequencing despite large depth. The study found about 5% of naive CD4 clonotypes shared across several donors.

The split of CD4+ cells yielded CD45RA+ naive and CD45RA-negative memory subsets. CDR1 and CDR2 (germline): LGHNA, YNFKEQ. This CDR3 is built from 17 residues. The V and J ends lost 3 bases and 5 bases respectively, with 22 bases between them. The origin of this receptor is a man younger than 30 in good health. Some clones in this sample may be carry-over from other donors' samples. The material sequenced was naive CD4+ T cells from PBMCs. Subset specified: CD45RA+ positively selected. This chain uses TRBV4-2 with TRBJ1-1; a weak D match, TRBD1 (6 bases). This CDR3 reads CASSHLSGQGPGTEAFF. CDR3 coding DNA: TGTGCCAGCAGCCATTTGAGTGGGCAGGGGCCGGGGACTGAAGCTTTCTTT.